Reported below is one TCR beta chain. The sample comes from a study of blood T cell repertoires in COVID-19. Study-wide context: The origin of the acute and convalescent COVID-19 samples was the United States, Italy and Spain. PBMCs, B-cell-depleted T cells, or T cells provided the cDNA or gDNA that made up the material.

In the original workflow: By means of reference gene primer amplification, nucleated cell counts were estimated. Method: immunoSEQ multiplex PCR; TCRdb's copy keeps in-frame clones and lacks some. D and trimming come from the DNA, and the V and J calls and clone size come from that table. The sample has fewer than 400,000 clones; about nine tenths are singletons. The germline V gene encodes CDR1 SEHNR and CDR2 FQNEAQ (reference sequence). V lost 5 bases and J lost 2, with 14 bases in between. This CDR3 spans 15 amino acids. Sequenced sample: PBMCs or T cells enriched from blood (not recorded which). The source of this sequence is a man aged 60 to 75 who had recovered from COVID-19. This chain connects TRBV7-9 to TRBJ2-3, with a weak D call TRBD2 (6 bases). The CDR3 region has the DNA TGTGCCAGCAGCGATCGCGGGGTGCCCACAGATACGCAGTATTTT. Translating gives CASSDRGVPTDTQYF.